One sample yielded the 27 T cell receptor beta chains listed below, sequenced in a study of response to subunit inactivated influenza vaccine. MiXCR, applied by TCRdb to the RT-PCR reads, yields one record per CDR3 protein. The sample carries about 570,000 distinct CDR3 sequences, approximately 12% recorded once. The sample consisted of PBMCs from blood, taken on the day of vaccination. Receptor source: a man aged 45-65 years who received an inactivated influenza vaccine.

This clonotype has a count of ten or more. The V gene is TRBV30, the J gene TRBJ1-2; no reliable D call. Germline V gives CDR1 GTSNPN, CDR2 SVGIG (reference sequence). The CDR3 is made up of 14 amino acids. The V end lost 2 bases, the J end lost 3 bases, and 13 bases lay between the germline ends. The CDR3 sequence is CAWSFWRQDYGYTF. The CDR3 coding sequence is TGTGCCTGGAGTTTTTGGAGGCAGGACTATGGCTACACCTTC.

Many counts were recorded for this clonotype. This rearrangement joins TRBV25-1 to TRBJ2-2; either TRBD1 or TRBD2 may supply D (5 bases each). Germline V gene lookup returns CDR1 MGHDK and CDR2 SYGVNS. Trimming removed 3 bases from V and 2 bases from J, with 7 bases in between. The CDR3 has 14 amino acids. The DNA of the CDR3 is TGTGCCAGCAGTGAGGGACCAAACACCGGGGAGCTGTTTTTT. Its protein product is CASSEGPNTGELFF.

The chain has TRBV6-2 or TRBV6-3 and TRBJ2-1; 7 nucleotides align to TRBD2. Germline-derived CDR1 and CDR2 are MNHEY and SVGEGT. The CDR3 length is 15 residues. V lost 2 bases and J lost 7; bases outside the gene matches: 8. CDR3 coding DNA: TGTGCCAGCAGTTACCATACCCCCGGGGGGAATGAGCAGTTCTTC. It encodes CASSYHTPGGNEQFF.

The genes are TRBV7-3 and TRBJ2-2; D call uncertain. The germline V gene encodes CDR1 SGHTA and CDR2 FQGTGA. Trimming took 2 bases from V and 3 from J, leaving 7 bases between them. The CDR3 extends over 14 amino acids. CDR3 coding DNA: TGTGCCAGCAGCTTAGTTTCAGACACCGGGGAGCTGTTTTTT. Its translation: CASSLVSDTGELFF.

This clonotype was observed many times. Here the CDR3 DNA reads TGTGCCAGCAGTCTCCAGGGACGGAGAGAGACCCAGTACTTC. This sequence encodes CASSLQGRRETQYF. The chain has TRBV27 and TRBJ2-5, with D perhaps TRBD1 or TRBD2 (5 bases each). The CDR3 loop spans 14 amino acids. V lost 5 bases and J 4 bases, leaving 14 bases between the germline ends. The V gene's germline CDR1 is MNHEY and CDR2 SMNVEV (reference sequence).

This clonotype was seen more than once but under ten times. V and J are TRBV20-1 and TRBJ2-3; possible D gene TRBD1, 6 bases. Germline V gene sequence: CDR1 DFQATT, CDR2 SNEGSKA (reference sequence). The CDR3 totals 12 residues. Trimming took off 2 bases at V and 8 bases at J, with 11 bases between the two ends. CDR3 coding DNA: TGCAGTGCTAGATTAGAGGGGGTTACGCAGTATTTT. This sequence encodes CSARLEGVTQYF.

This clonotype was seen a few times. The CDR3 DNA follows: TGTGCCAGTAGTATGTCGGGTGGCAATCAGCCCCAGCATTTT. This gives the protein CASSMSGGNQPQHF. This rearrangement joins TRBV19 to TRBJ1-5, with unresolved D. The CDR3 is 14 residues long. Germline V CDR1 and CDR2: LNHDA, SQIVND (reference sequence). V lost 3 bases and J lost 2, with 8 bases in between.

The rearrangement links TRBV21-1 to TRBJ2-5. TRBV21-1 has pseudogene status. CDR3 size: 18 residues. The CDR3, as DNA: TGTGCCAGCAGCAAAGGACGTCTGAAGGGTCCGGTCCAAGAGACCCAGTACTTC. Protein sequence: CASSKGRLKGPVQETQYF.

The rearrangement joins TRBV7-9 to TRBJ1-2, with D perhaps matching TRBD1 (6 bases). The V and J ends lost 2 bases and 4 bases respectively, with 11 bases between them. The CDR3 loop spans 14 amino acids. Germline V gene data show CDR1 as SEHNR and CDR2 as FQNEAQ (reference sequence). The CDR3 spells CASSLRGSGYGYTF. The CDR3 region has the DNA TGTGCCAGCAGCTTAAGGGGGTCGGGCTATGGCTACACCTTC.

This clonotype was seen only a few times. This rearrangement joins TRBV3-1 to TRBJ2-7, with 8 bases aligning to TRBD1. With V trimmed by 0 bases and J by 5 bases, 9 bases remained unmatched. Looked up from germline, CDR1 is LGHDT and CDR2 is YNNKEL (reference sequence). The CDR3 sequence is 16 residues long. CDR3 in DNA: TGTGCCAGCAGCCAAGATCAGGGGGCTTTGTCGAACGAGCAGTACTTC. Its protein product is CASSQDQGALSNEQYF.

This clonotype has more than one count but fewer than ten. The CDR3 region has the DNA TGTGCCAGCAGCTTGAATAGCGGGAGGAACTACGAGCAGTACTTC. Translating gives CASSLNSGRNYEQYF. The chain recombines TRBV11-1 with TRBJ2-7; 10 nucleotides align to TRBD2. This CDR3 is 15 amino acids long. Germline V CDR1 and CDR2: SGHAT, FQDESV (reference sequence). The V segment lost 3 bases and the J segment 3 bases; nucleotides outside the gene matches: 5.

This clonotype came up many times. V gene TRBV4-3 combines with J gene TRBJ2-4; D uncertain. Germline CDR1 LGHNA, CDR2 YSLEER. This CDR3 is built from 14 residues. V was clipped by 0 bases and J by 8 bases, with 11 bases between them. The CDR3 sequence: CASSQDRDQDIQYF. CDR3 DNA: TGCGCCAGCAGCCAAGATCGTGACCAGGACATTCAGTACTTC.

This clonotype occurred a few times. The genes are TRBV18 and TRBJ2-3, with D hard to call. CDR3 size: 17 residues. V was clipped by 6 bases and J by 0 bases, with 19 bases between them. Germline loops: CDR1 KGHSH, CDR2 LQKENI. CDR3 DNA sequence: TGTGCCAGCTCCCTAGAAGTCCCCGGGTCTAGCACAGATACGCAGTATTTT. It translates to CASSLEVPGSSTDTQYF.

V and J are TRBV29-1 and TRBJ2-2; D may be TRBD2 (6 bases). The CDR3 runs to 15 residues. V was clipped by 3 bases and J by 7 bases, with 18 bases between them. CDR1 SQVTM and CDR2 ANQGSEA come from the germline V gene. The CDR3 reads CSVDFGAGGGGELFF. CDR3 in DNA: TGCAGCGTTGATTTCGGTGCTGGGGGAGGCGGGGAGCTGTTTTTT.

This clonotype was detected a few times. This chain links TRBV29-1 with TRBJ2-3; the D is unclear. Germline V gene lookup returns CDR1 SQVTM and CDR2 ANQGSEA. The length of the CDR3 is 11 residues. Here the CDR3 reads CTAQDPGTQYF. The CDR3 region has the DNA TGCACCGCGCAGGACCCGGGTACGCAGTATTTT.

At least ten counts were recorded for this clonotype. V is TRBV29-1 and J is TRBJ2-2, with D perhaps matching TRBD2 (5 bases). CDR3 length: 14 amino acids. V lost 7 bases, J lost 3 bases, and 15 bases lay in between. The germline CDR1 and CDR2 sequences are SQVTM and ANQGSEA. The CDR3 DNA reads TGCAGCGCCGTCGGGCGGGTGGACACCGGGGAGCTGTTTTTT. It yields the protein CSAVGRVDTGELFF.

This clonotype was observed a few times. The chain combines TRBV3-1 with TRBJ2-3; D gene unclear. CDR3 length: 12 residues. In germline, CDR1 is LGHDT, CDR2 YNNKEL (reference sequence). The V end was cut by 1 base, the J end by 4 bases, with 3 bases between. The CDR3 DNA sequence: TGTGCCAGCAGCCAAGTATCAGATACGCAGTATTTT. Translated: CASSQVSDTQYF.

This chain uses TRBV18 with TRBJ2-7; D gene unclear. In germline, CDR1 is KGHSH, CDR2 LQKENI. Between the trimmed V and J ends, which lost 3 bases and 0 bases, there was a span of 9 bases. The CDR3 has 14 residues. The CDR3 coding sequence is TGTGCCAGCTCACCCGGGTCCCTCTCCTACGAGCAGTACTTC. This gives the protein CASSPGSLSYEQYF.

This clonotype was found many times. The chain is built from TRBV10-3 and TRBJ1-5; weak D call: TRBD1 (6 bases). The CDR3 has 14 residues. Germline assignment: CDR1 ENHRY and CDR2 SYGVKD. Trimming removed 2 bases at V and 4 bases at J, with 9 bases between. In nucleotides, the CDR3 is TGTGCCATCAGTGAGGGACAGAGGAATCAGCCCCAGCATTTT. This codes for CAISEGQRNQPQHF.

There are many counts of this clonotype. The CDR3 sequence: CASSGSGSLSNQPQHF. The CDR3 coding sequence is TGTGCCAGCAGCGGGTCCGGGAGCTTAAGCAATCAGCCCCAGCATTTT. The chain is built from TRBV5-6 and TRBJ1-5, with unresolved D. The CDR3 runs 16 residues. CDR1 and CDR2 from the germline V gene are SGHDT and YYEEEE. V was trimmed by 4 bases and J by 1 base, leaving 15 bases between them.

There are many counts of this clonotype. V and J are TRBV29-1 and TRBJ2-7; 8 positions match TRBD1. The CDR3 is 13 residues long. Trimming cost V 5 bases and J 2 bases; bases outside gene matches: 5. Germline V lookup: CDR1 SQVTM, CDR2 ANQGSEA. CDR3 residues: CSVPDRVTYEQYF. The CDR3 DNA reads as TGCAGCGTTCCGGACAGGGTCACCTACGAGCAGTACTTC.

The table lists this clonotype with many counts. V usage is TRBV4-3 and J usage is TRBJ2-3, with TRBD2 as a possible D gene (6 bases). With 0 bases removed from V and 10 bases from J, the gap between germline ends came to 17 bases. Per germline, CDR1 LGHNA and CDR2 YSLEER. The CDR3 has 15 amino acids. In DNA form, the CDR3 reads TGCGCCAGCAGCCAAGAAGGGGTCCGCCCGGGGGCGCAGTATTTT. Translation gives CASSQEGVRPGAQYF.

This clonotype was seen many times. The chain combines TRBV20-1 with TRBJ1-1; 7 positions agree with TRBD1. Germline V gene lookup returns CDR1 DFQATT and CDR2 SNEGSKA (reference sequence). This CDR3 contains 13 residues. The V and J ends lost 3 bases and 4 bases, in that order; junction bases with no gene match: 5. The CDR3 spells CSASWDRLTEAFF. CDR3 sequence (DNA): TGCAGTGCTAGTTGGGACAGACTCACTGAAGCTTTCTTT.

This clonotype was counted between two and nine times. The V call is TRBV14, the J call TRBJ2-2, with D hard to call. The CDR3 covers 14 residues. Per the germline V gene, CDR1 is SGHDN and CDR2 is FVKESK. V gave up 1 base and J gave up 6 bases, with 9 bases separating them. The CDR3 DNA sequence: TGTGCCAGCAGCCAAGCCTTTCTTGCCGGGGAGCTGTTTTTT. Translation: CASSQAFLAGELFF.

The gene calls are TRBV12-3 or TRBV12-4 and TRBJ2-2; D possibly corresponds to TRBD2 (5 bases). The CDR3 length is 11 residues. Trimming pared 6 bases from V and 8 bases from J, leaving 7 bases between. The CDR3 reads CASSRRGELFF. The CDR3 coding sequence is TGTGCCAGCAGCCGGAGGGGGGAGCTGTTTTTT.

The CDR3 DNA follows: TGCGCCAGCAGCTTGGCGGCGGGGGACCCTTACAATGAGCAGTTCTTC. Translation: CASSLAAGDPYNEQFF. This chain uses TRBV5-1 with TRBJ2-1; 7 bases are a match to TRBD2. The CDR3 consists of 16 residues. J gave up 4 bases and V 0 bases, and 7 bases lay outside the gene matches. Germline values: CDR1 SGHRS, CDR2 YFSETQ.

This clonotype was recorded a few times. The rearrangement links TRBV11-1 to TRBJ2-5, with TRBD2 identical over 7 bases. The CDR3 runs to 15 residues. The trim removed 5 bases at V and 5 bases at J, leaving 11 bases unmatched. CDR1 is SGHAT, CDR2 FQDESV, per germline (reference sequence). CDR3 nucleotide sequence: TGTGCCAGCAGCCGAGAGACTAGCACGGGGGAGACCCAGTACTTC. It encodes CASSRETSTGETQYF.